The present T cell receptor beta chain was sequenced within a study of shared clonotypes between healthy human individuals. Germline CDR1 is LGHNA and CDR2 is YNFKEQ. V lost 3 bases to trimming and J lost 5 bases; unmatched junction nucleotides: 7. The CDR3 length is 16 residues. Produced via immunoSEQ multiplex PCR; TCRdb's table is partial and in-frame only. The sample lists 1.6 million or so clones, approximately 98.5% occurring once. The chain employs TRBV4-2 and TRBJ2-5, with 12 positions matching TRBD1. The sequence came from a man between 25 and 39 years old in good health. The sequenced sample consisted of naive CD4+ T cells sorted from blood. The subset here: CD45RA+ positively selected. The CDR3 nucleotides are TGTGCCAGCAGCCAGGTCGGGACAGGGGGCCGGGAGACCCAGTACTTC. Translating gives CASSQVGTGGRETQYF.